A selection of T cell receptor beta chains follows, all from one sample in a study of blood T cells in healthy people across ages. TCRdb processed the 5' RACE reads anew with MiXCR; each CDR3 protein has one entry. The sample has 1.5 million to 2 million distinct CDR3 sequences, approximately 30% seen once. Sample: blood. Receptors were obtained from a woman aged 25 to 39 in good health. The CDR3 runs from the conserved cysteine through the conserved F or W. The D gene is left open where the match is weak. Clone size is given for some rows only: seen once, a few or many times, or a class if the clone is expanded.

D: TRBD2
size: NA
V: TRBV2
J: TRBJ2-5
CDR3: CASRPSGVETQYF
DNA: TGTGCCAGCAGGCCTAGCGGGGTAGAGACCCAGTACTTC

D: TRBD2
size: NA
V: TRBV9
J: TRBJ2-3
CDR3: CASSVQTGTSGITDTQYF
DNA: TGTGCCAGCAGCGTCCAGACGGGGACTAGCGGGATAACAGATACGCAGTATTTT

D: NA
size: many
V: TRBV20-1
J: TRBJ2-7
CDR3: CSARDLRPPEQYF
DNA: TGCAGTGCTAGAGATCTCCGACCCCCCGAGCAGTACTTC

D: NA
size: NA
V: TRBV19
J: TRBJ2-1
CDR3: CASSSRRGAQFF
DNA: TGTGCCAGTAGCAGCCGACGGGGAGCCCAGTTCTTC

D: NA
size: few
V: TRBV20-1
J: TRBJ2-7
CDR3: CSAKADSYEQYF
DNA: TGCAGTGCCAAGGCGGATTCCTACGAGCAGTACTTC

D: TRBD1
size: few
V: TRBV13
J: TRBJ1-6
CDR3: CASRTGASPLHF
DNA: TGTGCCAGCAGGACAGGGGCTTCACCCCTCCACTTT

D: NA
size: NA
V: TRBV5-1
J: TRBJ2-2
CDR3: CASKGGTNSNTGELFF
DNA: TGCGCCAGCAAGGGGGGGACGAATTCGAACACCGGGGAGCTGTTTTTT

D: NA
size: NA
V: TRBV28
J: TRBJ2-3
CDR3: CASSFTGWTDTQYF
DNA: TGTGCCAGCAGTTTCACAGGGTGGACAGATACGCAGTATTTT

D: TRBD2
size: many
V: TRBV18
J: TRBJ2-1
CDR3: CASSPPGTSGRALNEQFF
DNA: TGTGCCAGCTCACCACCAGGGACTAGCGGGAGGGCCCTCAATGAGCAGTTCTTC

D: NA
size: many
V: TRBV19
J: TRBJ2-1
CDR3: CASSTLAVNEQFF
DNA: TGTGCCAGTAGTACCCTCGCGGTCAATGAGCAGTTCTTC

D: NA
size: NA
V: TRBV7-2
J: TRBJ1-2
CDR3: CASSLGQLAGVDGYTF
DNA: TGTGCCAGCAGCTTAGGCCAGCTCGCAGGGGTAGATGGCTACACCTTC

D: NA
size: NA
V: TRBV19
J: TRBJ2-3
CDR3: CASSAPGETDTQYF
DNA: TGTGCCAGTAGTGCTCCGGGAGAAACAGATACGCAGTATTTT

D: NA
size: few
V: TRBV20-1
J: TRBJ1-2
CDR3: CSATRGGGYTF
DNA: TGCAGTGCTACCAGGGGAGGCGGCTACACCTTC

D: NA
size: few
V: TRBV2
J: TRBJ2-7
CDR3: CASSDQSSPVYEQYF
DNA: TGTGCCAGCAGTGATCAAAGCTCACCCGTCTACGAGCAGTACTTC

D: NA
size: many
V: TRBV12-3/TRBV12-4
J: TRBJ2-7
CDR3: CASSLLPQAQYF
DNA: TGTGCCAGCAGTTTATTGCCACAGGCGCAGTACTTC

D: NA
size: NA
V: TRBV6-2/TRBV6-3
J: TRBJ2-1
CDR3: CASTPVEDYNEQFF
DNA: TGTGCCAGCACCCCAGTCGAGGACTACAATGAGCAGTTCTTC

D: TRBD1
size: many
V: TRBV12-3/TRBV12-4
J: TRBJ2-7
CDR3: CASSPPGQGLYEQYF
DNA: TGTGCCAGCAGTCCCCCGGGACAGGGACTCTACGAGCAGTACTTC